The 16 T cell receptor beta chains presented below share a single source sample, sequenced in a study of molecular identifiers for immune sequencing clone quantification. MiXCR, run by TCRdb on the PCR reads, gives a single entry per CDR3 protein. The sample contains under 600,000 distinct CDR3 sequences, 20% to 25% of which appear only once. Material: naive CD8+ T cells from blood, with Jurkat cell RNA spiked in. Indicated subset: FACS-sorted CD8+CD4-CCR7+CD45RA+ naive T cells. The receptor source for this set is a human donor in good health. Some libraries in this study had Jurkat cell RNA spiked in.

Ten or more counts support this clonotype. CDR3 sequence (DNA): TGTGCCAGCAGCTTAGGGTTGGGGGGGTCTCAGCCCCAGCATTTT. This gives the protein CASSLGLGGSQPQHF. The chain joins TRBV7-6 to TRBJ1-5, with D perhaps matching TRBD1 (5 bases). The CDR3 is 15 amino acids. The ends were cut back, 1 base at V and 6 bases at J, with 13 bases in the middle. Germline CDR1 and CDR2: SGHVS and FNYEAQ.

Ten or more counts support this clonotype. The V call is TRBV29-1, the J call TRBJ2-2; 10 bases match TRBD1. The junction had 4 bases not matched to a gene; V was cut back by 7 bases and J by 5 bases. CDR3 length: 13 residues. CDR1 is SQVTM, CDR2 ANQGSEA, per germline. CDR3: CSARTGGTGELFF. The CDR3 bases are TGCAGCGCGAGGACAGGGGGAACCGGGGAGCTGTTTTTT.

This clonotype was detected ten times or more. The gene calls are TRBV4-1 and TRBJ2-2; D call uncertain. Germline loops: CDR1 MGHRA, CDR2 YSYEKL. V was shortened by 1 base and J by 7 bases, with 13 bases between the two germline ends. The length of the CDR3 is 15 residues. CDR3 nucleotide sequence: TGCGCCAGCAGCCAAGCGGCCAGCCCGGGCGGGGAGCTGTTTTTT. Translated: CASSQAASPGGELFF.

This clonotype was seen more than once but under ten times. V is TRBV5-4 and J is TRBJ1-1, with 11 bases matching TRBD1. Germline CDR1 is SGHNT and CDR2 is YYREEE (reference sequence). Trimming removed 3 bases from V and 0 bases from J; junction bases left unmatched: 4. This CDR3 region has 16 residues. This chain's CDR3 is CASSSGQGAMNTEAFF. In DNA, the CDR3 is TGTGCCAGCAGCTCAGGACAGGGGGCGATGAACACTGAAGCTTTCTTT.

V and J are TRBV5-3 and TRBJ2-7; possible D gene TRBD1, 6 bases. TRBV5-3 is flagged as an ORF with uncertain function. This CDR3 is 13 amino acids long. V was shortened by 9 bases and J by 1 base, with 14 bases between the two germline ends. Here the CDR3 reads CATRQVGSYEQYF. DNA for the CDR3: TGTGCCACCCGACAGGTTGGGTCCTACGAGCAGTACTTC.

This clonotype was detected many times. The rearrangement joins TRBV28 to TRBJ2-3; possibly TRBD2 for D (6 bases). V lost 7 bases and J lost 0, with 26 bases in between. Germline V gene data show CDR1 as MDHEN and CDR2 as SYDVKM. There are 19 residues in the CDR3. The CDR3 loop reads CASMTLFTRGFSSTDTQYF. For the CDR3, the DNA is TGTGCCAGCATGACCCTATTTACGCGGGGTTTCTCTAGCACAGATACGCAGTATTTT.

In its sample, this clonotype was seen a few times. V and J are TRBV29-1 and TRBJ2-1; TRBD1 might be the D (6 bases). CDR1 is SQVTM, CDR2 ANQGSEA, per germline. V gave up 3 bases and J gave up 4 bases, with 10 bases separating them. The CDR3 spans 13 residues. This chain's CDR3 is CSVEGTTYNEQFF. In DNA, the CDR3 is TGCAGCGTTGAGGGGACAACTTACAATGAGCAGTTCTTC.

This clonotype was observed many times. This chain uses TRBV6-2 or TRBV6-3 with TRBJ2-2, with a tentative D call TRBD2 (5 bases). Germline V gene data show CDR1 as MNHEY and CDR2 as SVGEGT. The CDR3 has 17 residues. V lost 0 bases to trimming and J lost 0 bases, with 11 bases between them. The DNA of the CDR3 is TGTGCCAGCAGTTACTCGAAAGCGGACGCGAACACCGGGGAGCTGTTTTTT. This codes for CASSYSKADANTGELFF.

This clonotype was observed a handful of times. The chain employs TRBV7-9 and TRBJ1-2; unclear D gene. From germline, CDR1 is SEHNR and CDR2 FQNEAQ (reference sequence). V was trimmed by 2 bases and J by 4 bases, leaving 11 bases between them. The CDR3 loop spans 14 amino acids. CDR3 sequence (DNA): TGTGCCAGCAGCTTATTGGGCCCGATCTATGGCTACACCTTC. It encodes CASSLLGPIYGYTF.

The chain recombines TRBV19 with TRBJ1-4, with D unclear. The CDR3 has 14 amino acids. The V gene's germline CDR1 is LNHDA and CDR2 SQIVND (reference sequence). With 2 bases removed from V and 6 bases from J, the gap between germline ends came to 10 bases. CDR3 loop: CASSIKTIDEKLFF. The CDR3 nucleotides are TGTGCCAGTAGTATAAAGACCATTGATGAAAAACTGTTTTTT.

This chain links TRBV19 with TRBJ1-2; weak D call: TRBD1 (6 bases). Germline V lookup: CDR1 LNHDA, CDR2 SQIVND (reference sequence). The CDR3 has 14 amino acids. Deletions cut 1 base from V and 4 bases from J, with 10 bases between. The DNA of the CDR3 is TGTGCCAGTAGTATAGTATCGACAGGCTATGGCTACACCTTC. Its translation: CASSIVSTGYGYTF.

This chain uses TRBV12-3 or TRBV12-4 with TRBJ1-2; perhaps TRBD1 as D (6 bases). The CDR3 totals 13 residues. V lost 6 bases, J lost 3 bases, and 11 bases lay in between. CDR3 sequence reads: CASSSGDYYGYTF. DNA of the CDR3: TGTGCCAGCAGCTCAGGGGATTACTATGGCTACACCTTC.

This clonotype has more than one count but fewer than ten. J is TRBJ2-3 and V is TRBV19; D is possibly TRBD2 (6 bases). Deletions cut 3 bases from V and 0 bases from J, with 10 bases between. The CDR3 is made up of 15 amino acids. CDR1 is LNHDA and CDR2 is SQIVND in the germline V gene (reference sequence). CDR3 coding DNA: TGTGCCAGTAGTATCGCGGGGATCAGCACAGATACGCAGTATTTT. Protein sequence: CASSIAGISTDTQYF.

This clonotype was seen ten or more times. V usage is TRBV10-3 and J usage is TRBJ2-5; possible D gene TRBD1, 5 bases. V gave up 0 bases and J gave up 9 bases, with 11 bases separating them. Germline V gene sequence: CDR1 ENHRY, CDR2 SYGVKD. The length of the CDR3 is 13 residues. CDR3: CAISESTVQAQYF. CDR3 nucleotide sequence: TGTGCCATCAGTGAGTCGACAGTCCAGGCCCAGTACTTC.

This chain connects TRBV6-2 or TRBV6-3 to TRBJ2-4; 8 bases are a match to TRBD2. There are 16 residues in the CDR3. Per germline, CDR1 MNHEY and CDR2 SVGEGT. Trimming at V came to 1 base and at J to 2 bases, leaving 4 bases not matched to a gene. CDR3 amino acids: CASSYLAGGTKNIQYF. In DNA form, the CDR3 reads TGTGCCAGCAGTTACTTGGCGGGAGGTACCAAAAACATTCAGTACTTC.

This clonotype came up once. The gene calls are TRBV10-2 and TRBJ2-3, with 9 bases aligning to TRBD2. The CDR3 extends over 16 amino acids. The germline V gene has CDR1 WSHSY and CDR2 SAAADI. Losses at the gene ends were 6 bases for V and 2 bases for J; bases not matched to a gene: 9. The CDR3 DNA reads TGCGCCAGCAGCGGAGCGGGAGGACACTCCACAGATACGCAGTATTTT. Translated, it gives CASSGAGGHSTDTQYF.